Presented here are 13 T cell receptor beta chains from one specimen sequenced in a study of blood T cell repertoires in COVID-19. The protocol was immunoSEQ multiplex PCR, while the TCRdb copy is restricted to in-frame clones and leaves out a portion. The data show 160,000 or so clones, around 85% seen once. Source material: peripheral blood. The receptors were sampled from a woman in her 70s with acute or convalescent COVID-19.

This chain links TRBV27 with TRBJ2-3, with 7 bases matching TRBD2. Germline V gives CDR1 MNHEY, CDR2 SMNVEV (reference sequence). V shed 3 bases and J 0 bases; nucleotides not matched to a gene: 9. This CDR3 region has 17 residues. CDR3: CASSFLSSGLSTDTQYF. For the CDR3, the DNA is TGTGCCAGCAGTTTTTTATCTAGCGGTCTGAGCACAGATACGCAGTATTTT.

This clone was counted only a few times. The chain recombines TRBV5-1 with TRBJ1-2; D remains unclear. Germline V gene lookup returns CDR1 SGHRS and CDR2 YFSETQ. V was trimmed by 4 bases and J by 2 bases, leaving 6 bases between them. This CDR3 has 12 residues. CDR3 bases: TGCGCCAGCAGCCCGGGGAACTATGGCTACACCTTC. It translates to CASSPGNYGYTF.

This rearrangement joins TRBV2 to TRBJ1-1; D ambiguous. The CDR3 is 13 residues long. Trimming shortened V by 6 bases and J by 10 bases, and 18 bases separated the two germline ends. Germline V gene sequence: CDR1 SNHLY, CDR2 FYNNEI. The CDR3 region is CASSPEEQAPAFF. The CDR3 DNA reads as TGTGCCAGCAGCCCGGAGGAGCAAGCGCCAGCTTTCTTT.

The CDR3 region is CASSSGREQPQHF. CDR3 coding DNA: TGTGCCAGCAGCTCCGGGCGGGAACAGCCCCAGCATTTT. V is TRBV5-4 and J is TRBJ1-5; D is unresolved. The CDR3 length is 13 residues. The V end lost 3 bases, the J end lost 7 bases, and 11 bases lay between the germline ends. Germline V gene data show CDR1 as SGHNT and CDR2 as YYREEE (reference sequence). Full variable domain (rest looked up from reference TRBV5-4 and TRBJ1-5): ETGVTQSPTHLIKTRGQQVTLRCSSQSGHNTVSWYQQALGQGPQFIFQYYREEENGRGNFPPRFSGLQFPNYSSELNVNALELDDSALYLCASSSGREQPQHFGDGTRLSIL.

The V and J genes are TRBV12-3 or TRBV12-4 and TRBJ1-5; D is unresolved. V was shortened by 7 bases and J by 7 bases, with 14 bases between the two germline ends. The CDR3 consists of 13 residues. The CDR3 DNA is TGTGCCAGCACCCTTCGGGAAGGGCAGCCCCAGCATTTT. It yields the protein CASTLREGQPQHF.

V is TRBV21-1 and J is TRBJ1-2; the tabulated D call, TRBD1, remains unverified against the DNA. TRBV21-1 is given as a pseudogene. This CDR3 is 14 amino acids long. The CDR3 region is CASTWTGVDYGYTF. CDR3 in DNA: TGTGCCAGCACCTGGACAGGGGTGGACTATGGCTACACCTTC.

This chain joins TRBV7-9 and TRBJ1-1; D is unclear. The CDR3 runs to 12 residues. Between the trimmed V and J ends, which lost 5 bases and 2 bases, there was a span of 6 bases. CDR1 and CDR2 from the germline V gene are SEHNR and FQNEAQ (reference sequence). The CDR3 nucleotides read TGTGCCAGCAGCGCGGGAAACACTGAAGCTTTCTTT. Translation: CASSAGNTEAFF.

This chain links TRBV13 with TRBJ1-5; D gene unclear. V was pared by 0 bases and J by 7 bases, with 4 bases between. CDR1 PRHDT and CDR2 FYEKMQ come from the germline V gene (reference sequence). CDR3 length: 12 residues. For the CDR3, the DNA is TGTGCCAGCAGCTTAGGAATACAGCCCCAGCATTTT. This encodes CASSLGIQPQHF.

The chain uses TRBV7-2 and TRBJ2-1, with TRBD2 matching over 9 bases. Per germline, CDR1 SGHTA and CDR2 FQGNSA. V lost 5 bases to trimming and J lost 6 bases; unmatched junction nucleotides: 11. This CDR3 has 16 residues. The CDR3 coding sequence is TGTGCCAGCAGCGCCCTTAGAAGCGGGAGGTTCAATGAGCAGTTCTTC. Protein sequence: CASSALRSGRFNEQFF.

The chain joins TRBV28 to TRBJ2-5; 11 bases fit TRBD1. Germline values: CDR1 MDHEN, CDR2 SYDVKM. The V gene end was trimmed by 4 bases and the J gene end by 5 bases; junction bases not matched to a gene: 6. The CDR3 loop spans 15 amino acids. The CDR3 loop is CASSSDRGPRETQYF. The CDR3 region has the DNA TGTGCCAGCAGTTCGGACAGGGGGCCGCGGGAGACCCAGTACTTC.

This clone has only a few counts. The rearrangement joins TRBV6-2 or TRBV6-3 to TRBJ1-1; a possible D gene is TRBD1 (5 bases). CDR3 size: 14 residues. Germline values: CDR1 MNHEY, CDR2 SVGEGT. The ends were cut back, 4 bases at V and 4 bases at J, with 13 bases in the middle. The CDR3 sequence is CASSSRVTTTEAFF. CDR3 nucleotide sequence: TGTGCCAGCAGTTCCAGGGTTACTACCACTGAAGCTTTCTTT.

Here the CDR3 reads CASSQRGGLETQYF. In DNA, the CDR3 is TGTGCCAGCAGCCAAAGAGGGGGTTTGGAGACCCAGTACTTC. The chain joins TRBV3-1 (or the pseudogene TRBV3-2) to TRBJ2-5; a possible D gene is TRBD1 (6 bases). The CDR3 has 14 amino acids. Trimming took off 2 bases at V and 5 bases at J, with 12 bases between the two ends. Germline-derived CDR1 and CDR2 are LGHDT and YNNKEL (reference sequence).

The DNA for the CDR3 is TGTGCCAGCAGTTTCTTTAAAGAGACCCAGTACTTC. It yields the protein CASSFFKETQYF. The genes are TRBV28 and TRBJ2-5, with no clear D. CDR1 is MDHEN, CDR2 SYDVKM, per germline. V was shortened by 3 bases and J by 3 bases, with 5 bases between the two germline ends. The CDR3 contains 12 residues.